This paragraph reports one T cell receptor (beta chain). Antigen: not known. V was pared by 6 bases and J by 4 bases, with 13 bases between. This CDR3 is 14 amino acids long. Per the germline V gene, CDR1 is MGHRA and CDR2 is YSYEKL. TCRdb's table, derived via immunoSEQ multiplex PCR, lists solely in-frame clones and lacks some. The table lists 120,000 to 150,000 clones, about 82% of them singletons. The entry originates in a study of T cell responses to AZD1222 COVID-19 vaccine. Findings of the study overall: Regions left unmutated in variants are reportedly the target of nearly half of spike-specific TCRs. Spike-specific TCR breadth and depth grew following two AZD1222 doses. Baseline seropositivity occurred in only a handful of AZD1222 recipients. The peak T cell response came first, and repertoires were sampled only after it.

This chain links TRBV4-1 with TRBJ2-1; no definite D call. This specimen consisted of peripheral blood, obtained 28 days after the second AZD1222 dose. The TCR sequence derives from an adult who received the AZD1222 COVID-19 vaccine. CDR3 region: CASSSVVSYNEQFF. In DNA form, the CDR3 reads TGCGCCAGCAGTTCTGTCGTCTCGTACAATGAGCAGTTCTTC.